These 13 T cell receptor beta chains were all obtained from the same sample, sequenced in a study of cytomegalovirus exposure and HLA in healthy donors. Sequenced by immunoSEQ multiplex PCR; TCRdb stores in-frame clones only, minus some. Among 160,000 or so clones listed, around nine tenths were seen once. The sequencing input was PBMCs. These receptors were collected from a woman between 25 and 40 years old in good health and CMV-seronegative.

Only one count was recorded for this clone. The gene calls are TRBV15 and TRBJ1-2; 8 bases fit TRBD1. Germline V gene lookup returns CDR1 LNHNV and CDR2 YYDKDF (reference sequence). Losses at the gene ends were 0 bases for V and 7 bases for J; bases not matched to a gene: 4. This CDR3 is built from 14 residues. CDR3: CATSRDRGLVGYTF. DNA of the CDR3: TGTGCCACCAGCAGAGACAGGGGGCTGGTTGGCTACACCTTC.

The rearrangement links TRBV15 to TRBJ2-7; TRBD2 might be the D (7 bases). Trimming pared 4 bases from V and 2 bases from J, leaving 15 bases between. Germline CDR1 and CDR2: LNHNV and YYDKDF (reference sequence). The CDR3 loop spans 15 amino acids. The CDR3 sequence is CATSKVSRGPYEQYF. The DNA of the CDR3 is TGTGCCACCAGCAAGGTTTCGCGGGGGCCCTACGAGCAGTACTTC. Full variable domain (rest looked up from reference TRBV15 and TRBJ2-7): DAMVIQNPRYQVTQFGKPVTLSCSQTLNHNVMYWYQQKSSQAPKLLFHYYDKDFNNEADTPDNFQSRRPNTSFCFLDIRSPGLGDTAMYLCATSKVSRGPYEQYFGPGTRLTVT.

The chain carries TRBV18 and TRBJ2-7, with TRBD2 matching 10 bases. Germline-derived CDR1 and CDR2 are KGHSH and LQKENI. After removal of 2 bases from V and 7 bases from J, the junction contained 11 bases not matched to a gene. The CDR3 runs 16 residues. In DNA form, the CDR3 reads TGTGCCAGCTCACCAAAGCCAGCAGCGGGGGGGCTGGAGCAGTACTTC. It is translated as CASSPKPAAGGLEQYF.

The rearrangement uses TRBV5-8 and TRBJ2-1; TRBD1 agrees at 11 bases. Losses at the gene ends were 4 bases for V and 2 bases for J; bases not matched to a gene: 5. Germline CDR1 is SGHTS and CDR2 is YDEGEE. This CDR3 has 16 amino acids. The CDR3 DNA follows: TGTGCCAGCAGCGCCGGGACAGGGGGAGCCTACAATGAGCAGTTCTTC. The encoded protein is CASSAGTGGAYNEQFF. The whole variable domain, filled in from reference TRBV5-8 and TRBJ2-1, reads EAGVTQSPTHLIKTRGQQATLRCSPISGHTSVYWYQQALGLGLQFLLWYDEGEERNRGNFPPRFSGRQFPNYSSELNVNALELEDSALYLCASSAGTGGAYNEQFFGPGTRLTVL.

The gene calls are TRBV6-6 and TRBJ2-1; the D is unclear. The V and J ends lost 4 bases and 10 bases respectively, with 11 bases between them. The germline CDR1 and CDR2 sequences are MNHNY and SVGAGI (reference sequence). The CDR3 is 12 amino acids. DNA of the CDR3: TGTGCCAGCAGTTTATTAGCCCAAGAGCAGTTCTTC. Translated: CASSLLAQEQFF.

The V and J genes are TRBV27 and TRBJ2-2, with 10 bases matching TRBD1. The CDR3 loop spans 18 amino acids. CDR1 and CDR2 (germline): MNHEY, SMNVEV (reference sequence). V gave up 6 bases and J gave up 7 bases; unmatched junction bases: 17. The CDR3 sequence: CASRTRSGTGVVGGELFF. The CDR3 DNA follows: TGTGCCAGCAGAACGCGTTCCGGGACAGGGGTAGTTGGCGGGGAGCTGTTTTTT.

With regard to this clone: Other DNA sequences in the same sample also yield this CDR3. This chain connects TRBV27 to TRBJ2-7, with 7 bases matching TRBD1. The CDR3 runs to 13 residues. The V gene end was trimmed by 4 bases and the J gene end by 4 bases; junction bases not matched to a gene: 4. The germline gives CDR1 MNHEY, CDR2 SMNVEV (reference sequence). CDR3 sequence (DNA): TGTGCCAGCAGTTATAGACAGGGATACGAGCAGTACTTC. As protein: CASSYRQGYEQYF.

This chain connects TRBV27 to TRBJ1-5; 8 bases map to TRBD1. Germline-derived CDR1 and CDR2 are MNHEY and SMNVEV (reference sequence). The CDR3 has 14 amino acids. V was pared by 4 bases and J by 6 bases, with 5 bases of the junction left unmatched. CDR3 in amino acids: CASSSRQGSQPQHF. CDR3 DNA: TGTGCCAGCAGTTCCAGACAGGGGAGTCAGCCCCAGCATTTT.

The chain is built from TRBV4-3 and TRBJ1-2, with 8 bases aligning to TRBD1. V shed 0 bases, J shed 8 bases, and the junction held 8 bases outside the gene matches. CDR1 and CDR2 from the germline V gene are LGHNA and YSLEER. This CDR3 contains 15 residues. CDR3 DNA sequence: TGCGCCAGCAGCCAAGATTCGACGGACAGGGACGGCTACACCTTC. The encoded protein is CASSQDSTDRDGYTF.

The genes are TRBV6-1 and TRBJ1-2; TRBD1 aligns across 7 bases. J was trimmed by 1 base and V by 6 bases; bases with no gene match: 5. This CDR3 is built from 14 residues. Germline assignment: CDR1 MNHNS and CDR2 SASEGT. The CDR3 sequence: CASRPGTDNYGYTF. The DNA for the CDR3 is TGTGCCAGCAGGCCCGGGACAGATAACTATGGCTACACCTTC.

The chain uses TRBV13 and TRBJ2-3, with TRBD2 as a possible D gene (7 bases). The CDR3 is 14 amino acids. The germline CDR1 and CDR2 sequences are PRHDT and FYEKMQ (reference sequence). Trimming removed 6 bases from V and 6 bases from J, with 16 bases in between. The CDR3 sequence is CASRFRGATDTQYF. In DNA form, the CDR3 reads TGTGCCAGCAGGTTTCGGGGGGCAACGGATACGCAGTATTTT.

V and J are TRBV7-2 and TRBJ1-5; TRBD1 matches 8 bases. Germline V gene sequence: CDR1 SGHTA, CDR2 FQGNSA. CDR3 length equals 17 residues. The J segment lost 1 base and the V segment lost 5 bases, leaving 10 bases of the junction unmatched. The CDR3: CASSARAGGTSNQPQHF. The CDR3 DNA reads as TGTGCCAGCAGCGCCAGGGCAGGGGGCACGAGCAATCAGCCCCAGCATTTT. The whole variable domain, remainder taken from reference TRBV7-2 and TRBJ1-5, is GAGVSQSPSNKVTEKGKDVELRCDPISGHTALYWYRQSLGQGLEFLIYFQGNSAPDKSGLPSDRFSAERTGGSVSTLTIQRTQQEDSAVYLCASSARAGGTSNQPQHFGDGTRLSIL.

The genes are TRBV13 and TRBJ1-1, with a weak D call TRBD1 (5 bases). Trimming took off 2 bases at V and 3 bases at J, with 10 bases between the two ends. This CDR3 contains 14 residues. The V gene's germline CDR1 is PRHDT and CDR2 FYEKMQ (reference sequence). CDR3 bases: TGTGCCAGCAGCTTACAGGGAGGACACACTGAAGCTTTCTTT. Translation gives CASSLQGGHTEAFF.